This TCR beta chain was obtained from a study of cytomegalovirus exposure and HLA in healthy donors. Whole-study findings and limits: Subsequent analysis showed first-cohort TCR clusters tending to co-occur in 120 validation repertoires. The authors enumerated 150 to 200 TCR beta chains as linked to cytomegalovirus.

V gave up 6 bases and J gave up 4 bases, with 25 bases separating them. The CDR3 loop spans 18 amino acids. In germline, CDR1 is SNHLY, CDR2 FYNNEI. A remark on this clone: What it binds is not known.

Only in-frame clones appear in the TCRdb table, and some are missing; sequencing was by immunoSEQ multiplex PCR. The profile shows roughly 130,000 clones, approximately 91% of them singletons. This TCR came from a man younger than 40 in good health and CMV-seronegative. The V and J genes are TRBV2 and TRBJ2-4, with D tentatively TRBD2 (8 bases). The sample comprised PBMCs. The CDR3 sequence: CASSETRRQGGGKNIQYF. CDR3 DNA sequence: TGTGCCAGCAGCGAGACCCGTCGACAGGGCGGGGGGAAAAACATTCAGTACTTC.